Listed below are T cell receptor beta chains from one sample, sequenced in a study of blood T cell repertoires in COVID-19. Using immunoSEQ multiplex PCR, the repertoire was profiled, and TCRdb retains in-frame clones only, with some absent. The sample lists around 250,000 clones; 86% were seen once. The specimen was peripheral blood. The receptor set was obtained from a woman in her 30s with active or convalescent COVID-19. Both conserved end residues are part of each CDR3. D genes are given only for firm matches. Size is omitted from some rows. Given values are once, few, many or a class for expanded clones.

cdr3_aa	cdr3_nt	v_call	clone_size	d_call	j_call
CASSGSGGLGYNEQFF	TGTGCCAGCAGCGGATCGGGGGGGCTTGGCTACAATGAGCAGTTCTTC	TRBV9	.	TRBD2	TRBJ2-1
CASSFLSSGGRSNTQYF	TGTGCCAGCAGCTTCCTATCTAGCGGGGGACGGTCAAATACGCAGTATTTT	TRBV7-2	once	TRBD2	TRBJ2-3
CASSLGGTFETQYF	TGTGCCAGCAGCTTGGGAGGCACTTTTGAGACCCAGTACTTC	TRBV5-4	few	.	TRBJ2-5
CASSLTGGGDYGYTF	TGTGCCAGCAGTCTGACAGGGGGGGGTGACTATGGCTACACCTTC	TRBV6-5	.	TRBD1	TRBJ1-2
CAISLRDSTLSEQFF	TGTGCCATCAGTCTCCGGGACTCAACCCTCTCTGAGCAGTTCTTC	TRBV10-3	few	.	TRBJ2-1
CASRRRNSGNTIYF	TGTGCCAGTCGGAGACGGAACTCTGGAAACACCATATATTTT	TRBV19	.	.	TRBJ1-3
CAIRETIPTEAFF	TGTGCCATCAGGGAGACAATTCCCACTGAAGCTTTCTTT	TRBV10-3	.	.	TRBJ1-1
CASSYPGKDFNYGYTF	TGTGCCAGCAGTTATCCTGGTAAGGACTTCAACTATGGCTACACCTTC	TRBV6-2/TRBV6-3	.	.	TRBJ1-2
CASSPRILNLETQYF	TGTGCCAGCAGCCCGAGGATCCTAAATTTGGAGACCCAGTACTTC	TRBV3-1/TRBV3-2	.	.	TRBJ2-5
CASSFSGPSLHF	TGTGCCAGCAGTTTCTCCGGTCCCTCCCTCCACTTT	TRBV28	.	.	TRBJ1-6
CASSLTGNTPMDTQYF	TGTGCCAGCAGCCTGACGGGGAACACCCCGATGGATACGCAGTATTTT	TRBV9	.	.	TRBJ2-3
CASSFRLAGAGETQYF	TGTGCCAGCAGTTTCCGACTAGCGGGGGCTGGAGAGACCCAGTACTTC	TRBV6-2/TRBV6-3	.	TRBD2	TRBJ2-5
CASSAETGQGSPLHF	TGTGCCAGCAGTGCGGAGACAGGGCAGGGGTCACCCCTCCACTTT	TRBV25-1	.	TRBD1	TRBJ1-6
CASIPGQGPGNTIYF	TGTGCCAGCATACCGGGACAGGGGCCAGGAAACACCATATATTTT	TRBV6-5	.	TRBD1	TRBJ1-3
CASSPATGGKTQYF	TGTGCCAGCTCCCCAGCGACGGGAGGAAAGACCCAGTACTTC	TRBV18	.	TRBD2	TRBJ2-5
CASSQPLAGGQETQYF	TGTGCCAGCAGTCAACCTCTAGCGGGGGGGCAAGAGACCCAGTACTTC	TRBV7-2	.	TRBD2	TRBJ2-5